This is a list of T cell receptor beta chains from one sample in a study of Ad26.COV2.S vaccination and SARS-CoV-2 variants. Generated by immunoSEQ multiplex PCR, the TCRdb table keeps only in-frame clones and is missing some. The table records about 480,000 clones, 70% to 90% of them present only once. This material consisted of peripheral blood, taken in a trial of Ad26.COV2.S vaccine versus placebo. These receptors were collected from a person between 18 and 65 years old who received the Ad26.COV2.S COVID-19 vaccine or a placebo. CDR3s leave out the opening cysteine and the closing phenylalanine or tryptophan. Each record gives: J gene, V gene, CDR3 protein.

j_gene: TRBJ1-3
v_gene: TRBV6-2/TRBV6-3
CDR3aa: ASSWATSFSGNTIY

j_gene: TRBJ2-7
v_gene: TRBV9
CDR3aa: ASSEGLAGQLYEQY

j_gene: TRBJ1-2
v_gene: TRBV7-8
CDR3aa: ASSLEFQLWDYT

j_gene: TRBJ1-1
v_gene: TRBV6-6
CDR3aa: ASSRTRGAF

j_gene: TRBJ1-4
v_gene: TRBV7-2
CDR3aa: ASSLGAAQGEKLF

j_gene: TRBJ2-2
v_gene: TRBV7-9
CDR3aa: ASSRGLAGSGELF

j_gene: TRBJ2-7
v_gene: TRBV12-2
CDR3aa: ASREIPGGGEQY

j_gene: TRBJ2-3
v_gene: TRBV6-6
CDR3aa: ASMGTGYTDTQY

j_gene: TRBJ1-2
v_gene: TRBV6-4
CDR3aa: ASTPTPGTLGGYT

j_gene: TRBJ2-7
v_gene: TRBV29-1
CDR3aa: SVLGPSGLNYEQY

j_gene: TRBJ1-6
v_gene: TRBV28
CDR3aa: ASSPTGTSYNSPLH

j_gene: TRBJ1-3
v_gene: TRBV9
CDR3aa: ASSSGNTIY

j_gene: TRBJ1-1
v_gene: TRBV7-8
CDR3aa: ASSLDPTVNTEAF

j_gene: TRBJ2-5
v_gene: TRBV10-3
CDR3aa: AISESTRGSGTETQY

j_gene: TRBJ1-4
v_gene: TRBV29-1
CDR3aa: SVDLTGRQEKLF

j_gene: TRBJ2-5
v_gene: TRBV5-6
CDR3aa: ASSLIASGRVAETQY

j_gene: TRBJ2-1
v_gene: TRBV7-2
CDR3aa: ASSFPGGANEQF

j_gene: TRBJ2-7
v_gene: TRBV11-2
CDR3aa: ASSLDFPGGEQY

j_gene: TRBJ2-3
v_gene: TRBV24-1
CDR3aa: ATSDPGGGLTDTQY

j_gene: TRBJ1-2
v_gene: TRBV27
CDR3aa: ASSSSQGGGYT

j_gene: TRBJ2-5
v_gene: TRBV6-5
CDR3aa: ASLGGRAAETQY

j_gene: TRBJ2-7
v_gene: TRBV9
CDR3aa: ASSTHPGGGQAGYEQY

j_gene: TRBJ1-1
v_gene: TRBV7-6
CDR3aa: ASSLGQGTLGGVNTEAF

j_gene: TRBJ2-5
v_gene: TRBV7-3
CDR3aa: ASSPSQEGTQY

j_gene: TRBJ1-3
v_gene: TRBV10-3
CDR3aa: AISMDSPSSGNTIY

j_gene: TRBJ1-2
v_gene: TRBV3-1/TRBV3-2
CDR3aa: ASSQGGGGGYT

j_gene: TRBJ2-2
v_gene: TRBV24-1
CDR3aa: ATSDYPGQGAGELF

j_gene: TRBJ1-1
v_gene: TRBV6-1
CDR3aa: ASSEKRNTEAF

j_gene: TRBJ1-5
v_gene: TRBV28
CDR3aa: ASSLTQGGEDQPQH

j_gene: TRBJ1-2
v_gene: TRBV19
CDR3aa: ASSSGQVVGYT

j_gene: TRBJ1-2
v_gene: TRBV14
CDR3aa: ASSQAGQTSYGYT

j_gene: TRBJ2-3
v_gene: TRBV28
CDR3aa: ASSLGAGATQY

j_gene: TRBJ2-3
v_gene: TRBV7-2
CDR3aa: ASSLGGGNTDTQY